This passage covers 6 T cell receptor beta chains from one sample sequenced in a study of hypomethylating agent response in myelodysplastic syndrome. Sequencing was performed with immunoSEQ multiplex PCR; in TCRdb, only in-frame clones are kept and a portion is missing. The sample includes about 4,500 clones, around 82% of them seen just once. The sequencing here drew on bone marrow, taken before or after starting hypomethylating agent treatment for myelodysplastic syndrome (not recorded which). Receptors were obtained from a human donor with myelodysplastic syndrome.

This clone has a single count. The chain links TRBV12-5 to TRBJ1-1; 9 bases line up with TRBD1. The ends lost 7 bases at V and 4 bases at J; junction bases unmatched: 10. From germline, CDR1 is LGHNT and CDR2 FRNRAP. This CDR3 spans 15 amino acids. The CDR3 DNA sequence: TGTGCTAGTGCCACGGGACAGGGAGTTGGCACTGAAGCTTTCTTT. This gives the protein CASATGQGVGTEAFF.

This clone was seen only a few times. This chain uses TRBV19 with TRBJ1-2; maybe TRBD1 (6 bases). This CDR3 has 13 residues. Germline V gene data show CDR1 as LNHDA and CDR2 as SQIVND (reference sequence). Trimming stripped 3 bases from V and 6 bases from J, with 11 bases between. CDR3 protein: CASSMGGQHGYTF. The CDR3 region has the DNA TGTGCCAGTAGTATGGGCGGACAGCATGGCTACACCTTC.

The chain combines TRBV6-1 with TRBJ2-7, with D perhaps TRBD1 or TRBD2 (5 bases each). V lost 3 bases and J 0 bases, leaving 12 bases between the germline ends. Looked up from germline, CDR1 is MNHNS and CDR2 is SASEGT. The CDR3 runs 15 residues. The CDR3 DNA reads TGTGCCAGCAGTGAGATGGGGGTTAGCTCCTACGAGCAGTACTTC. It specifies CASSEMGVSSYEQYF.

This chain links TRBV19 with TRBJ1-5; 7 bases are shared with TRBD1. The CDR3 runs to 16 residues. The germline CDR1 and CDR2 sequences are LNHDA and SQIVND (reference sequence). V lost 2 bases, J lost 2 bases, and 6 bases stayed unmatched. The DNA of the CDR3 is TGTGCCAGTAGTATAAATCAGGGGGATGGCAATCAGCCCCAGCATTTT. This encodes CASSINQGDGNQPQHF.

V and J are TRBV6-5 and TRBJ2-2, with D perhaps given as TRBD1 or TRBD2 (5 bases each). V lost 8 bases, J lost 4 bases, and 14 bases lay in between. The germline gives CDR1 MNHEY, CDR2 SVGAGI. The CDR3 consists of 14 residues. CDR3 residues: CASGTERFTGELFF. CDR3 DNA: TGTGCCAGCGGGACCGAGCGGTTCACCGGGGAGCTGTTTTTT.

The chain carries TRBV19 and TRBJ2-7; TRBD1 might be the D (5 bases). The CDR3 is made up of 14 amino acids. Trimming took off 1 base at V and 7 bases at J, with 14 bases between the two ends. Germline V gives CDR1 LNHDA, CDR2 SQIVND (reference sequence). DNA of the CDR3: TGTGCCAGTAGTATAGGAACAGGATCTTATGAGCAGTACTTC. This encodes CASSIGTGSYEQYF.